This TCR beta chain was observed in a study of T cell changes during pregnancy in multiple sclerosis (dated by TCRdb to the late 2010s). About the investigation overall: The study looked at changes in the T cell repertoire across pregnancy in women with multiple sclerosis.

Receptor amplification or capture employed the immunoSEQ multiplex PCR assay. TCRdb mirrors the immuneACCESS table, restricted to in-frame sequences. Some clones are absent from its copies; in checked studies, under half trace to an unresolved V gene, and the reason for the others is unknown. Recorded for this sample are approximately 70,000 clones; 80% to 90% of them occurred a single time. The ten largest clones take up 0.9% of the sample. Details on this clone: It has no known antigen specificity. Base quality data are lacking; no much larger clone is found one base away.

The junction carries 5 bases between V and J, which are trimmed by 2 bases and 0 bases respectively. Including cysteine and phenylalanine, the CDR3 has 13 amino acids. Only CDR3 DNA is held: 39 bases, read in frame from base 1. CDR1 and CDR2 are drawn from the germline V gene (reference sequence): SEHNR, FQNEAQ. This TCR came from a female donor in good health, enrolled as a control in a pregnancy study. The chain is assembled from TRBV7-9 and TRBJ2-7, with no confidently assigned D gene. Here the sequenced sample was peripheral blood, taken in the first trimester of pregnancy. The CDR3: CASSLQVSYEQYF. The nucleotide sequence is given as TGTGCCAGCAGCTTACAGGTCTCCTACGAGCAGTACTTC.